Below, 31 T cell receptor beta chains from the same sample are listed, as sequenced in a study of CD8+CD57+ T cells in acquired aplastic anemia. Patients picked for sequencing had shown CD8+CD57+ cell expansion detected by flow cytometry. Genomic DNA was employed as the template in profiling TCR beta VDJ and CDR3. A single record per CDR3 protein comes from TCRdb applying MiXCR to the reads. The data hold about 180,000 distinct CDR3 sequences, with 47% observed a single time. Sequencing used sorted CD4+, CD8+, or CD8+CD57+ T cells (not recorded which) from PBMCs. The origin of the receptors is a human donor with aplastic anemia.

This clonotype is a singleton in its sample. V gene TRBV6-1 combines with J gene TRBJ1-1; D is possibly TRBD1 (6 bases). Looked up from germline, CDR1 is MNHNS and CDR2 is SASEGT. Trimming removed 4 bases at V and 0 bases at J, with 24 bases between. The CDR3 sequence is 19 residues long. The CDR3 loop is CASSGRNGGLQFLNTEAFF. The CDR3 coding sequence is TGTGCCAGCAGTGGTAGAAACGGGGGGCTCCAATTCTTGAACACTGAAGCTTTCTTT.

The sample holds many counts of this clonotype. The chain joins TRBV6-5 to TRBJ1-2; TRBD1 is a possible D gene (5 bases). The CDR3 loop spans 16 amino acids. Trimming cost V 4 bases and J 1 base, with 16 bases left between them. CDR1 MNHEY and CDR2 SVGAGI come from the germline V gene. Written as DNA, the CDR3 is TGTGCCAGCAGTTTTGTGAGCAGGGCGATTAACTATGGCTACACCTTC. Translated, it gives CASSFVSRAINYGYTF.

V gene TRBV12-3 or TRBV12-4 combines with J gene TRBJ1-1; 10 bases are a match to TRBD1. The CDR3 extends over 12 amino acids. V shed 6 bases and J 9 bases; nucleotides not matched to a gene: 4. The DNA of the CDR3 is TGTGCCAGCAGCACGGGACAGGGGCAAGCTTTCTTT. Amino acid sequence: CASSTGQGQAFF.

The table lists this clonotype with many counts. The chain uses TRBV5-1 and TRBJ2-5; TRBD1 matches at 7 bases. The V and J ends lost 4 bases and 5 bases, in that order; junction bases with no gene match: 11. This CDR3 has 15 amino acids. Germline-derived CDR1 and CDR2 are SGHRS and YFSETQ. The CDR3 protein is CASSVGQLLEETQYF. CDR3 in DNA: TGCGCCAGCAGCGTGGGACAGCTGTTGGAGGAGACCCAGTACTTC. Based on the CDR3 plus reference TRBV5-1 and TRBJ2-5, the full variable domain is KAGVTQTPRYLIKTRGQQVTLSCSPISGHRSVSWYQQTPGQGLQFLFEYFSETQRNKGNFPGRFSGRQFSNSRSEMNVSTLELGDSALYLCASSVGQLLEETQYFGPGTRLLVL.

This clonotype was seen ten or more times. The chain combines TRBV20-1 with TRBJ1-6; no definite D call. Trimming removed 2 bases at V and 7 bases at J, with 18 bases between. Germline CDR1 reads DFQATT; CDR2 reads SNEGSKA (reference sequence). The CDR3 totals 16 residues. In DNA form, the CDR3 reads TGCAGTGCTAGACTCAGTGGCGAGGGATGGAATTCACCCCTCCACTTT. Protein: CSARLSGEGWNSPLHF.

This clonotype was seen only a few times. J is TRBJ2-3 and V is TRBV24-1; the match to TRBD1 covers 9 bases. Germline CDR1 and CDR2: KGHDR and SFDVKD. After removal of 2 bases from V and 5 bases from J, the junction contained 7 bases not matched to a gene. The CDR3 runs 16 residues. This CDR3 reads CATSDSLQGAGDTQYF. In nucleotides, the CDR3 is TGTGCCACCAGTGATTCCTTACAGGGGGCAGGAGATACGCAGTATTTT.

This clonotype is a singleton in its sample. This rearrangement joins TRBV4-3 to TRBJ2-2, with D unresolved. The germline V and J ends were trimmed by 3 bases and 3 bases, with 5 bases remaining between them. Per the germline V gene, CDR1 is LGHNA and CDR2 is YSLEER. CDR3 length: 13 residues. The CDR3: CASSQSDTGELFF. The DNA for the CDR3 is TGCGCCAGCAGCCAGAGCGACACCGGGGAGCTGTTTTTT.

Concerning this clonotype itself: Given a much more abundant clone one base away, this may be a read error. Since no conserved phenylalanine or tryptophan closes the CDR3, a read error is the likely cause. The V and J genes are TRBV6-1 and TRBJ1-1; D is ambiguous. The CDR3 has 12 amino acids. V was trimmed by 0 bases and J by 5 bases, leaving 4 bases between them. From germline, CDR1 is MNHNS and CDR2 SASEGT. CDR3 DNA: TGTGCCAGCAGTGAAGCGTGGACTGAAGCTTTCTCT. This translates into CASSEAWTEAFS.

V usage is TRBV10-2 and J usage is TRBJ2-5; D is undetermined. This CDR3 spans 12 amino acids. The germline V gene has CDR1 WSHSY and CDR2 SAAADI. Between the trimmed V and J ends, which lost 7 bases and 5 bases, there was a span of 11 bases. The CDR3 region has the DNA TGCGCCAGCACCTGGGCCCGGGAGACCCAGTACTTC. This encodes CASTWARETQYF.

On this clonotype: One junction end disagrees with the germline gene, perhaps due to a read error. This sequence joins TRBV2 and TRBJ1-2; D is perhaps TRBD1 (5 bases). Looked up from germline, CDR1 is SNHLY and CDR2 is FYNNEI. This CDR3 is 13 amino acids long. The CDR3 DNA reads TGCGCCAGCAGAGCCGGAGGGACGGCCGGCTACACCTTC. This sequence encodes CASRAGGTAGYTF.

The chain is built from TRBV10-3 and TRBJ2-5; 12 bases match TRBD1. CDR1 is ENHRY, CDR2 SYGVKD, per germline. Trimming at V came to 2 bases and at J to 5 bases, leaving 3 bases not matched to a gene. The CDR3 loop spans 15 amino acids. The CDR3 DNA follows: TGTGCCATCAGTGAGGGGACAGGGGGCCGGGAGACCCAGTACTTC. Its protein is CAISEGTGGRETQYF.

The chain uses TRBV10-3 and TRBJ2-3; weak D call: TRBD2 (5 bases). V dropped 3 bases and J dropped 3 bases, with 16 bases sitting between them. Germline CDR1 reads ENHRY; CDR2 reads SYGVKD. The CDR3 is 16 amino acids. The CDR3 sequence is CAISDPLVGGTDTQYF. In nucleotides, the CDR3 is TGTGCCATCAGTGATCCCTTGGTTGGAGGAACAGATACGCAGTATTTT.

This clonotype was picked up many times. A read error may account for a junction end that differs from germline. CDR3 bases: TGTGCCAGCACCTTGGTTGACAGCTCCTATAATTCACCCCTCCACTTT. Translation gives CASTLVDSSYNSPLHF. This rearrangement joins TRBV5-5 to TRBJ1-6, with a possible D match to TRBD1 (5 bases). The CDR3 contains 16 residues. Germline V gene data show CDR1 as SGHKS and CDR2 as YYEKEE (reference sequence).

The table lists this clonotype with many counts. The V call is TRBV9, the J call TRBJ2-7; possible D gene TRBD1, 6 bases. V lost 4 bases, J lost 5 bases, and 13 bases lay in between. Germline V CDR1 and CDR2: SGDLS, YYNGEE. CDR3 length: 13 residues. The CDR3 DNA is TGTGCCAGCAGCCAAGGACAGTTAAACGAGCAGTACTTC. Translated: CASSQGQLNEQYF.

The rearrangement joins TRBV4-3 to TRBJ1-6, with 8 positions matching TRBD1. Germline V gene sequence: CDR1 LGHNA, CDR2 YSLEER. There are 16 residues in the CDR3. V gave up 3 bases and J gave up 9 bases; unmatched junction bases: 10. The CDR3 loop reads CASSQTGAGGRSPLHF. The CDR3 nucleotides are TGCGCCAGCAGCCAGACAGGGGCAGGGGGCCGTTCACCCCTCCACTTT.

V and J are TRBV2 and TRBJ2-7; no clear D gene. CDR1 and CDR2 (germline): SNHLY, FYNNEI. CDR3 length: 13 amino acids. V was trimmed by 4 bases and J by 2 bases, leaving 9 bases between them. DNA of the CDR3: TGTGCCAGCAGTGCGGTGGCGCCCTACGAGCAGTACTTC. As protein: CASSAVAPYEQYF.

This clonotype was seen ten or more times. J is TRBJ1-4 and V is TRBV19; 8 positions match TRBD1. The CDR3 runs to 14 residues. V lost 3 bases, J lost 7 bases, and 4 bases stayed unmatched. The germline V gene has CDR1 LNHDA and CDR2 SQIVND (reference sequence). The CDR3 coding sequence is TGTGCCAGTAGTATGTGGGACAGGAGTGAAAAACTGTTTTTT. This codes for CASSMWDRSEKLFF. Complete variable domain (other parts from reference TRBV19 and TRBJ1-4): DGGITQSPKYLFRKEGQNVTLSCEQNLNHDAMYWYRQDPGQGLRLIYYSQIVNDFQKGDIAEGYSVSREKKESFPLTVTSAQKNPTAFYLCASSMWDRSEKLFFGSGTQLSVL.

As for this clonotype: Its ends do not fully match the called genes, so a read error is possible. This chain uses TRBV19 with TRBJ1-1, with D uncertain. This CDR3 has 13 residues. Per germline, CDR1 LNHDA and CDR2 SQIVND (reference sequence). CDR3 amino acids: CASRGGKHTEAFF. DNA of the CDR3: TGTGCCAGTAGGGGAGGGAAGCACACCGAAGCTTTCTTT. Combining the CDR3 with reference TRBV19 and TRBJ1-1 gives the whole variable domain DGGITQSPKYLFRKEGQNVTLSCEQNLNHDAMYWYRQDPGQGLRLIYYSQIVNDFQKGDIAEGYSVSREKKESFPLTVTSAQKNPTAFYLCASRGGKHTEAFFGQGTRLTVV.

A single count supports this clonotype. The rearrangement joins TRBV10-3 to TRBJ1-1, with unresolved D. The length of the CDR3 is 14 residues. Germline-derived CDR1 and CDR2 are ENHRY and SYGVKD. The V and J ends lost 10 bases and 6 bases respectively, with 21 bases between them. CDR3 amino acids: CATAPGRNSAEAFF. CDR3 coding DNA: TGTGCCACCGCCCCCGGACGTAATTCGGCTGAAGCTTTCTTT.

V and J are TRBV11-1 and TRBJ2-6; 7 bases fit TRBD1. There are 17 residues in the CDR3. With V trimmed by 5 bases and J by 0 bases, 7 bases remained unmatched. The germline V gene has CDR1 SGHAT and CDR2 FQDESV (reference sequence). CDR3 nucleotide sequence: TGTGCCAGCAGCCATGGGGACAGCTACTCTGGGGCCAACGTCCTGACTTTC. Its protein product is CASSHGDSYSGANVLTF.

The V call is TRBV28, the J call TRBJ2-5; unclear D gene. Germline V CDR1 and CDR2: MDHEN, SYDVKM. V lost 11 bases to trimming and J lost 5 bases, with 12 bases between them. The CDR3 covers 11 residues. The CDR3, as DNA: TGTGCCGGGCTGGTAACGGAGACCCAGTACTTC. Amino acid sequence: CAGLVTETQYF.

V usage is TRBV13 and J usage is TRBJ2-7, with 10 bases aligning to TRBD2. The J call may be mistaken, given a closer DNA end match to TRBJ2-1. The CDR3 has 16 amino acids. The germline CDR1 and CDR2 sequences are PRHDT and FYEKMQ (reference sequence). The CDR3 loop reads CASSPVSLAGEGEQFF. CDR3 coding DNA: TGTGCCAGCAGCCCCGTTTCGCTAGCGGGAGAGGGTGAGCAGTTCTTC.

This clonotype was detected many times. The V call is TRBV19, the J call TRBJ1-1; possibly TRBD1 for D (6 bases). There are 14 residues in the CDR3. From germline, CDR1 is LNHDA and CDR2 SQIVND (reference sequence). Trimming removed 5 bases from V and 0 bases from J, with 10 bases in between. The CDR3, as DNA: TGTGCCAGTAGTCTTCGACAGGTGAACACTGAAGCTTTCTTT. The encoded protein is CASSLRQVNTEAFF.

CDR3 amino acids: CASSEGGWGYTF. CDR3 nucleotide sequence: TGTGCCAGTAGTGAGGGAGGCTGGGGCTACACCTTC. V is TRBV19 and J is TRBJ1-2; D is undetermined. Looked up from germline, CDR1 is LNHDA and CDR2 is SQIVND (reference sequence). This CDR3 is 12 amino acids long. The V and J ends lost 5 bases and 8 bases respectively, with 12 bases between them.

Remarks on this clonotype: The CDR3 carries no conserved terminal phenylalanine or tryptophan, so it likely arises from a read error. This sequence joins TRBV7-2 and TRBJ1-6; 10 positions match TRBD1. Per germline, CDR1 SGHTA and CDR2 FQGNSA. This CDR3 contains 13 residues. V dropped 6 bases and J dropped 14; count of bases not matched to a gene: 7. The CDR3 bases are TGTGCCAGCAGGACCCGACAGGGGGCTTCCCTCCACCTT. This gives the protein CASRTRQGASLHL.

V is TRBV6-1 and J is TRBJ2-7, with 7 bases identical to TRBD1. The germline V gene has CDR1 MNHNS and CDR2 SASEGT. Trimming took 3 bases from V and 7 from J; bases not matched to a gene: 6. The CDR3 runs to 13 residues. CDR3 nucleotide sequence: TGTGCCAGCAGTGATAAGGGGGCAAAAGAGCAGTACTTC. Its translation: CASSDKGAKEQYF.

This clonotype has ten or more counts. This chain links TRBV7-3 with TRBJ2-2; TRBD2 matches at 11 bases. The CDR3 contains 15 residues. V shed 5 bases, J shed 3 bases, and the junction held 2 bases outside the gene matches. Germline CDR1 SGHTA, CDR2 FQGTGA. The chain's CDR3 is CASSPSGGHTGELFF. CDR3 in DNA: TGTGCCAGCAGCCCTAGCGGGGGGCACACCGGGGAGCTGTTTTTT.

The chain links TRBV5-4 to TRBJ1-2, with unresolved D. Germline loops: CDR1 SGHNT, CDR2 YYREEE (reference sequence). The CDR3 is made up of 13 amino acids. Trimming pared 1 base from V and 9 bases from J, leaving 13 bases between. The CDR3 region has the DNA TGTGCCAGCAGCTTGAATCCGACTTATAGCTACACCTTC. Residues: CASSLNPTYSYTF.

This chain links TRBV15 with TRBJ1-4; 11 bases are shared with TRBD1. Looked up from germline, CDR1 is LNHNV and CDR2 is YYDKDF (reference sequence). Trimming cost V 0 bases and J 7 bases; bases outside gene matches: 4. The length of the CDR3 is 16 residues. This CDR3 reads CATSRDFGTGGEKLFF. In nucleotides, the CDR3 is TGTGCCACCAGCAGAGATTTCGGGACAGGGGGTGAAAAACTGTTTTTT.

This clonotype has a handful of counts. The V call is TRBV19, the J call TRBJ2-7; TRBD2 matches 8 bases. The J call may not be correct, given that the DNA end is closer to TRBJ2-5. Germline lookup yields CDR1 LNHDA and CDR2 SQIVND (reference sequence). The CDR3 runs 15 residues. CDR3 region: CASSRLGAGEETQYF. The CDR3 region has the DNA TGTGCCAGTAGTCGGCTTGGAGCGGGGGAAGAGACCCAGTACTTC.

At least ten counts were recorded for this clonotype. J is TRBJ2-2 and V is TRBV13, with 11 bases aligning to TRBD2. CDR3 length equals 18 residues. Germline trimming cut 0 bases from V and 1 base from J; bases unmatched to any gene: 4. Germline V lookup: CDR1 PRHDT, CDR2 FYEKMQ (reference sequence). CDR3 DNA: TGTGCCAGCAGCTTAGGGGCTAGCGGGGGGATGAACACCGGGGAGCTGTTTTTT. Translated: CASSLGASGGMNTGELFF.